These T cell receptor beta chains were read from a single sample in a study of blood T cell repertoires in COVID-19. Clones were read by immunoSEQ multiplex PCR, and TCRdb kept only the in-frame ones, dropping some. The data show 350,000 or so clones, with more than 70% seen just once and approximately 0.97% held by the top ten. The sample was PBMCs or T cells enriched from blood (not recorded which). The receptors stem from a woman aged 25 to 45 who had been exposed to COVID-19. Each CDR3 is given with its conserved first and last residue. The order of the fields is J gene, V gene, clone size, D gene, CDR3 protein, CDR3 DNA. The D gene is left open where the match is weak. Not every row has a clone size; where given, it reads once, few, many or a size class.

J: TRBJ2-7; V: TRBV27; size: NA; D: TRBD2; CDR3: CASSLLGGRALEQYF; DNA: TGTGCCAGCAGTTTACTTGGCGGGAGGGCCCTCGAGCAGTACTTC
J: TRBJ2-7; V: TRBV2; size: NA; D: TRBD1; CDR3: CASSEWAGQGFEQYF; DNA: TGTGCCAGCAGTGAGTGGGCGGGACAGGGATTCGAGCAGTACTTC
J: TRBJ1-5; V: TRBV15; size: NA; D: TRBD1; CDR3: CATSRDPPKPTGPGPPQHF; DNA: TGTGCCACCAGCAGAGATCCCCCCAAACCGACAGGGCCGGGGCCGCCCCAGCATTTT
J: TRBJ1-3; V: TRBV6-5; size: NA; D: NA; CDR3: CASSYSAENTIYF; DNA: TGTGCCAGCAGTTACTCCGCAGAAAACACCATATATTTT
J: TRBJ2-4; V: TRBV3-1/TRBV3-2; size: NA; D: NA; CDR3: CASSQVPQGRGAKNIQYF; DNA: TGTGCCAGCAGCCAAGTCCCTCAGGGGAGAGGAGCCAAAAACATTCAGTACTTC
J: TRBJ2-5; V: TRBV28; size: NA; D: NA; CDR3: CASSSGHQETQYF; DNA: TGTGCCAGCAGTTCAGGTCACCAAGAGACCCAGTACTTC
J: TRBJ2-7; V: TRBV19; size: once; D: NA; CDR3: CASSIQQVPSYEQYF; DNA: TGTGCCAGTAGTATTCAACAGGTTCCCTCCTACGAGCAGTACTTC
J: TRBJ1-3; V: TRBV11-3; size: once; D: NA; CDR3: CASSSPEWEGSVGNTIYF; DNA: TGTGCCAGCAGCTCTCCGGAGTGGGAGGGTTCTGTTGGAAACACCATATATTTT
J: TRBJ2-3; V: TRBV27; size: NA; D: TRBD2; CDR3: CASSLVLAGSDTQYF; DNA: TGTGCCAGCAGTTTGGTGCTAGCGGGATCGGATACGCAGTATTTT
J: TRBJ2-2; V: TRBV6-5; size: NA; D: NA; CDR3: CASQVQVNTGELFF; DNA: TGTGCCTCTCAGGTCCAGGTTAACACCGGGGAGCTGTTTTTT
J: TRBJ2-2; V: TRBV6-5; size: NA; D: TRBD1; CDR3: CASNTGTGNTGELFF; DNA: TGTGCCAGCAATACCGGGACAGGGAACACCGGGGAGCTGTTTTTT
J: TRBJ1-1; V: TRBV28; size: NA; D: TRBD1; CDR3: CASSWGQDGAEAFF; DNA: TGTGCCAGCAGTTGGGGACAGGATGGGGCTGAAGCTTTCTTT
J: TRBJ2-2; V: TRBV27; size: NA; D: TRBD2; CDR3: CASRSYQGLAGVAGELFF; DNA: TGTGCCAGCAGGTCCTACCAGGGCCTAGCGGGAGTGGCCGGGGAGCTGTTTTTT
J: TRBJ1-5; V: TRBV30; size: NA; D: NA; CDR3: CAWSVDRNQPQHF; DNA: TGTGCCTGGAGTGTAGACAGGAATCAGCCCCAGCATTTT
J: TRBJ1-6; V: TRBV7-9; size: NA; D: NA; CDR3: CASSLPQENSPLHF; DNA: TGTGCCAGCAGCTTACCACAGGAGAATTCACCCCTCCACTTT
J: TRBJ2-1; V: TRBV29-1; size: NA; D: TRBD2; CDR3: CSVERGLAANEQFF; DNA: TGCAGCGTTGAACGGGGACTAGCCGCCAATGAGCAGTTCTTC
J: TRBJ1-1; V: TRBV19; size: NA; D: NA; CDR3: CASTRDGGKAFF; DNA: TGTGCCAGCACTCGGGACGGGGGAAAAGCTTTCTTT
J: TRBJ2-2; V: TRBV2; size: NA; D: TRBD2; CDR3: CATGLAGGTGELFF; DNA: TGTGCCACCGGACTAGCGGGAGGGACCGGGGAGCTGTTTTTT
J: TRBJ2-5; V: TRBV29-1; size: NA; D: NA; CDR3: CSVRSETQYF; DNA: TGCAGCGTCCGGAGTGAGACCCAGTACTTC
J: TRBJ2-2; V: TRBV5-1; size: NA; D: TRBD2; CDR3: CASSVQAGGPTGELFF; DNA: TGCGCCAGCAGCGTCCAAGCGGGAGGGCCGACCGGGGAGCTGTTTTTT
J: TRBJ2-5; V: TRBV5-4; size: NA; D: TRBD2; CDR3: CASSIPGTSTGETQYF; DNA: TGTGCCAGCAGCATTCCTGGGACTAGTACTGGGGAGACCCAGTACTTC
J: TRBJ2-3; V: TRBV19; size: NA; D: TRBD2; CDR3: CASSIRWREPDTQYF; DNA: TGTGCCAGTAGTATACGGTGGCGGGAGCCAGATACGCAGTATTTT
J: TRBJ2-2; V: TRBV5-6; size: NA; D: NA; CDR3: CASSSLQLFF; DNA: TGTGCCAGCAGCTCCCTTCAGCTGTTTTTT
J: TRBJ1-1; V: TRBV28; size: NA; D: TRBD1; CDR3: CASSFYGTGQTEAFF; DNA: TGTGCCAGCAGTTTCTACGGGACAGGGCAAACTGAAGCTTTCTTT
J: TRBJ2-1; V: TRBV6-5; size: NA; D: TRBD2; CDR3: CANEREWGNNEQFF; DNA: TGTGCCAATGAGCGGGAGTGGGGGAACAATGAGCAGTTCTTC
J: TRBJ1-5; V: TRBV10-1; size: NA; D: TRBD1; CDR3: CASIRDRGRSQPQHF; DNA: TGCGCCAGCATCAGGGACAGGGGGCGAAGTCAGCCCCAGCATTTT
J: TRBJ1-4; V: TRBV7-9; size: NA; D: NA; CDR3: CASTKSGEKLFF; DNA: TGTGCCAGCACCAAATCGGGGGAAAAACTGTTTTTT
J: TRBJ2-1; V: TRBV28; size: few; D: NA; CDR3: CASSLPMSSYNEQFF; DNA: TGTGCCAGCAGTTTACCCATGAGCTCCTACAATGAGCAGTTCTTC
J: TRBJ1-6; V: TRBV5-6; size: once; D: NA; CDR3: CASSLGRGSSYNSPLHF; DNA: TGTGCCAGCAGCTTGGGGCGGGGGAGCTCCTATAATTCACCCCTCCACTTT
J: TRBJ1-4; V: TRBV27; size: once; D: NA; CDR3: CASRRDTSATNEKLFF; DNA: TGTGCCAGCAGACGGGACACCTCCGCAACTAATGAAAAACTGTTTTTT
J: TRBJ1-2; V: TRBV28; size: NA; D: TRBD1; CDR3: CASRVQGAGGYTF; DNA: TGTGCCAGCAGGGTACAGGGGGCTGGCGGCTACACCTTC
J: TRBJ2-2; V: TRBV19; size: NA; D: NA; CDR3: CASSKGTTGELFF; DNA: TGTGCCAGTAGTAAGGGGACTACCGGGGAGCTGTTTTTT